The 18 T cell receptor beta chains presented below share a single source sample, sequenced in a study of T cells in localized non-small cell lung cancer. Libraries were prepared by immunoSEQ multiplex PCR; TCRdb keeps only in-frame clonotypes and omits some of them. The sample consists of approximately 19,000 clones, around 83% of them appearing once. The sequenced sample was peripheral blood, obtained before any cancer treatment. The receptors stem from a man aged 35 to 69 with stage I lung adenocarcinoma.

This clone was detected once. This sequence joins TRBV13 and TRBJ2-7, with D hard to call. V lost 5 bases to trimming and J lost 1 base, with 12 bases between them. The germline gives CDR1 PRHDT, CDR2 FYEKMQ (reference sequence). The CDR3 extends over 14 amino acids. CDR3 sequence (DNA): TGTGCCAGCAGCCCCCGATCGGAATCCTACGAGCAGTACTTC. Translation: CASSPRSESYEQYF.

The chain carries TRBV18 and TRBJ2-2; TRBD1 aligns across 9 bases. V shed 4 bases, J shed 3 bases, and the junction held 12 bases outside the gene matches. The CDR3 is 18 residues long. Germline loops: CDR1 KGHSH, CDR2 LQKENI. CDR3 nucleotides: TGTGCCAGCTCACGTTTCAGTAGGACAGGGGACGACACCGGGGAGCTGTTTTTT. Translating it yields CASSRFSRTGDDTGELFF. The whole variable domain, filled in from reference TRBV18 and TRBJ2-2, reads NAGVMQNPRHLVRRRGQEARLRCSPMKGHSHVYWYRQLPEEGLKFMVYLQKENIIDESGMPKERFSAEFPKEGPSILRIQQVVRGDSAAYFCASSRFSRTGDDTGELFFGEGSRLTVL.

Only a few counts were recorded for this clone. The gene calls are TRBV28 and TRBJ1-2; no clear D gene. The V end lost 3 bases, the J end lost 8 bases, and 13 bases lay between the germline ends. There are 13 residues in the CDR3. Germline CDR1 is MDHEN and CDR2 is SYDVKM. The CDR3 loop is CASSLETDGGYTF. The CDR3 DNA sequence: TGTGCCAGCAGTTTGGAAACCGACGGGGGCTACACCTTC.

This CDR3 is CASSSAPGELFF. In nucleotides, the CDR3 is TGTGCCAGCAGCTCCGCTCCCGGGGAGCTGTTTTTT. The chain has TRBV5-4 and TRBJ2-2; D remains ambiguous. This CDR3 comprises 12 residues. V was pared by 3 bases and J by 6 bases, with 6 bases between. The germline V gene has CDR1 SGHNT and CDR2 YYREEE (reference sequence). The whole variable domain, remainder taken from reference TRBV5-4 and TRBJ2-2, is ETGVTQSPTHLIKTRGQQVTLRCSSQSGHNTVSWYQQALGQGPQFIFQYYREEENGRGNFPPRFSGLQFPNYSSELNVNALELDDSALYLCASSSAPGELFFGEGSRLTVL.

V is TRBV6-6 and J is TRBJ1-3; D gene unclear. This CDR3 region has 14 residues. CDR1 is MNHNY and CDR2 is SVGAGI in the germline V gene (reference sequence). The germline V and J ends were trimmed by 4 bases and 0 bases, with 7 bases remaining between them. This chain's CDR3 is CASSLRSSGNTIYF. CDR3 in DNA: TGTGCCAGCAGTTTACGGTCCTCTGGAAACACCATATATTTT.

This clone was observed a few times. The rearrangement links TRBV6-1 to TRBJ2-7; TRBD2 matches 9 bases. Trimming at V came to 5 bases and at J to 3 bases, leaving 5 bases not matched to a gene. The CDR3 covers 14 residues. Germline assignment: CDR1 MNHNS and CDR2 SASEGT. The CDR3 nucleotides are TGTGCCAGCAGTATGGGTAGCGGGAGCTACGAGCAGTACTTC. This gives the protein CASSMGSGSYEQYF.

This clone came up a few times. J is TRBJ1-4 and V is TRBV27, with a tentative D call TRBD1 (5 bases). Germline V lookup: CDR1 MNHEY, CDR2 SMNVEV (reference sequence). V was shortened by 5 bases and J by 7 bases, with 14 bases between the two germline ends. There are 14 residues in the CDR3. As DNA, the CDR3 is TGTGCCAGCAGTAATCCGGGACGGGGTGAAAAACTGTTTTTT. Its protein product is CASSNPGRGEKLFF.

This chain joins TRBV21-1 and TRBJ1-1. TRBV21-1 is recorded as a pseudogene. The CDR3 loop spans 15 amino acids. As DNA, the CDR3 is TGTGCCAGCAACGAGACCACGGGGTGGGACACTGAAGCTTTCTTT. It translates to CASNETTGWDTEAFF.

Here the CDR3 DNA reads TGCGCCAGCAGCTTGGCGGGACAGTCGAACACTGAAGCTTTCTTT. This sequence encodes CASSLAGQSNTEAFF. The V and J genes are TRBV5-1 and TRBJ1-1, with 7 bases that match TRBD1. This CDR3 has 15 residues. V shed 0 bases and J 1 base; nucleotides not matched to a gene: 3. Germline CDR1 SGHRS, CDR2 YFSETQ. Full variable domain (remainder filled in from reference TRBV5-1 and TRBJ1-1): KAGVTQTPRYLIKTRGQQVTLSCSPISGHRSVSWYQQTPGQGLQFLFEYFSETQRNKGNFPGRFSGRQFSNSRSEMNVSTLELGDSALYLCASSLAGQSNTEAFFGQGTRLTVV.

The rearrangement joins TRBV30 to TRBJ1-1, with unresolved D. Germline values: CDR1 GTSNPN, CDR2 SVGIG (reference sequence). The CDR3 is 15 residues long. Trimming left V 2 bases short and J 3 bases short, with 16 bases between. CDR3 sequence reads: CAWSPGKGRDTEAFF. The DNA of the CDR3 is TGTGCCTGGAGTCCTGGTAAGGGTCGCGACACTGAAGCTTTCTTT.

The chain recombines TRBV11-2 with TRBJ1-4, with D perhaps TRBD1 (6 bases). CDR1 is SGHAT, CDR2 FQNNGV, per germline. This CDR3 comprises 13 residues. Trimming shortened V by 6 bases and J by 5 bases, and 10 bases separated the two germline ends. CDR3 protein: CASSRGQNEKLFF. CDR3 nucleotide sequence: TGTGCCAGCAGTCGAGGACAGAATGAAAAACTGTTTTTT.

The chain carries TRBV7-2 and TRBJ1-1; D gene uncertain. The CDR3 runs to 12 residues. Germline CDR1 is SGHTA and CDR2 is FQGNSA. Trimming cost V 8 bases and J 1 base, with 8 bases left between them. CDR3 in amino acids: CASGVQNTEAFF. The CDR3 DNA follows: TGTGCCAGCGGGGTTCAGAACACTGAAGCTTTCTTT.

This chain links TRBV29-1 with TRBJ2-7; D unresolved. The germline CDR1 and CDR2 sequences are SQVTM and ANQGSEA. The CDR3 loop spans 13 amino acids. The germline V and J ends were trimmed by 1 base and 1 base, with 8 bases remaining between them. The CDR3 DNA follows: TGCAGCGTTGAAGGGCAGGAATCCTACGAGCAGTACTTC. It is translated as CSVEGQESYEQYF.

The chain's CDR3 is CASSLTRQAEAFF. The DNA for the CDR3 is TGTGCCAGCAGCTTAACCAGACAGGCTGAAGCTTTCTTT. The V call is TRBV11-2, the J call TRBJ1-1; TRBD1 is a possible D gene (6 bases). The CDR3 length is 13 residues. Trimming left V 2 bases short and J 6 bases short, with 10 bases between. The germline V gene has CDR1 SGHAT and CDR2 FQNNGV.

The chain has TRBV2 and TRBJ2-3; 7 bases match TRBD2. The length of the CDR3 is 18 residues. V shed 0 bases and J 5 bases; nucleotides not matched to a gene: 14. Germline assignment: CDR1 SNHLY and CDR2 FYNNEI. Here the CDR3 reads CASSEAEIAGAGLDTQYF. The DNA for the CDR3 is TGTGCCAGCAGTGAAGCGGAGATCGCGGGAGCGGGTTTAGATACGCAGTATTTT.

This chain connects TRBV29-1 to TRBJ2-2, with no clear D. The germline V gene has CDR1 SQVTM and CDR2 ANQGSEA. The CDR3 length is 16 residues. V was pared by 0 bases and J by 1 base, with 12 bases between. The CDR3 is CSVEEKKTGNTGELFF. CDR3 DNA: TGCAGCGTTGAAGAGAAGAAAACGGGGAACACCGGGGAGCTGTTTTTT.

This clone has just a few counts. The V call is TRBV15, the J call TRBJ2-3, with D possibly matching TRBD1 (6 bases). The germline V gene has CDR1 LNHNV and CDR2 YYDKDF (reference sequence). There are 14 residues in the CDR3. The ends were cut back, 3 bases at V and 1 base at J, with 8 bases in the middle. Written as DNA, the CDR3 is TGTGCCACCAGCAGGGACAGTCGCACAGATACGCAGTATTTT. Encoded protein: CATSRDSRTDTQYF.

The CDR3: CASSIGGQGSYEQYF. CDR3 bases: TGTGCCAGTAGTATAGGGGGACAGGGATCCTACGAGCAGTACTTC. V usage is TRBV19 and J usage is TRBJ2-7, with 9 bases that match TRBD1. V gave up 1 base and J gave up 1 base; unmatched junction bases: 2. CDR1 and CDR2 (germline): LNHDA, SQIVND (reference sequence). There are 15 residues in the CDR3.